This T cell receptor (beta chain) was sequenced during a study of Ad26.COV2.S vaccination and SARS-CoV-2 variants. Study conclusions and caveats: Spike-specific TCR breadth was greater after Ad26.COV2.S than placebo. Substantial response breadth was reportedly seen for spike-specific CD8+ and CD4+ T cells after vaccination.

Treatment specified: over 15 received Ad26.COV2.S at low or high dose, single or two shots; several received placebo; per-sample allocation not given. Day 63 after the first injection of vaccine or placebo was the sampling time. This CDR3 contains 15 residues. The V and J ends lost 0 bases and 3 bases, in that order; junction bases with no gene match: 4. The germline CDR1 and CDR2 sequences are LGHNA and YSLEER. Assay: immunoSEQ multiplex PCR; the TCRdb copy retains only in-frame clones and omits some. Of 380,000 or so clones in the sample, under 90% were seen once. A single count supports this clone. What it binds is not known.

Here the sequenced sample was peripheral blood, taken in a trial of Ad26.COV2.S vaccine versus placebo. V gene TRBV4-3 combines with J gene TRBJ2-7; 8 nucleotides agree with TRBD1. The sequence derives from a person between 18 and 59 years old who received the Ad26.COV2.S COVID-19 vaccine or a placebo. For the CDR3, the DNA is TGCGCCAGCAGCCAAGATTTACAGGGGGTCTACGAGCAGTACTTC. It yields the protein CASSQDLQGVYEQYF.